These 14 T cell receptor beta chains were all obtained from the same sample, sequenced in a study of cytomegalovirus exposure and HLA in healthy donors. The PCR employed 60 Vbeta primers together with 13 Jbeta primers. Repertoires were generated with immunoSEQ multiplex PCR, while TCRdb's copy carries only in-frame clones and drops some. This sample has about 160,000 clones, with over 70% found just once. Specimen: PBMCs. All receptors derive from a man aged 50 to 60 in good health and CMV-seropositive.

The chain uses TRBV27 and TRBJ2-7; TRBD1 aligns across 9 bases. CDR1 and CDR2 (germline): MNHEY, SMNVEV (reference sequence). V lost 4 bases to trimming and J lost 4 bases; unmatched junction nucleotides: 2. The CDR3 has 13 amino acids. The CDR3, as DNA: TGTGCCAGCAGTTCGACAGGGGGTTACGAGCAGTACTTC. Translated, it gives CASSSTGGYEQYF.

The chain links TRBV30 to TRBJ2-1; 7 bases map to TRBD2. The CDR3 extends over 16 amino acids. Germline CDR1 GTSNPN, CDR2 SVGIG (reference sequence). The trim removed 2 bases at V and 2 bases at J, leaving 9 bases unmatched. The CDR3 bases are TGTGCCTGGAGTTCCCCCCTAGCGGCGACCTACAATGAGCAGTTCTTC. Translated, it gives CAWSSPLAATYNEQFF.

The chain joins TRBV28 to TRBJ1-2, with a tentative D call TRBD1 (5 bases). The germline CDR1 and CDR2 sequences are MDHEN and SYDVKM. The CDR3 is 15 residues long. Trimming cost V 7 bases and J 2 bases, with 17 bases left between them. The CDR3 nucleotides are TGTGCCAGCACCTCCCCGGGACGGGGGAACTATGGCTACACCTTC. Translation gives CASTSPGRGNYGYTF.

This clone was detected once. This chain uses TRBV7-8 with TRBJ1-5, with TRBD1 matching 11 bases. CDR1 is SGHVS, CDR2 FQNEAQ, per germline. With V trimmed by 5 bases and J by 6 bases, 18 bases remained unmatched. The CDR3 covers 19 residues. Here the CDR3 DNA reads TGTGCCAGCAGCCCACACCCCGGGACAGGGGGGCGGCGGAGTCAGCCCCAGCATTTT. This translates into CASSPHPGTGGRRSQPQHF.

J is TRBJ1-1 and V is TRBV7-2; D possibly corresponds to TRBD1 (5 bases). The CDR3 totals 14 residues. CDR1 SGHTA and CDR2 FQGNSA come from the germline V gene. Trimming shortened V by 4 bases and J by 1 base, and 10 bases separated the two germline ends. CDR3: CASSSRQKNTEAFF. The CDR3 nucleotides are TGTGCCAGCAGCTCGCGACAGAAGAACACTGAAGCTTTCTTT.

The chain carries TRBV30 and TRBJ2-2; maybe TRBD2 (6 bases). The germline V gene has CDR1 GTSNPN and CDR2 SVGIG (reference sequence). This CDR3 is built from 16 residues. The germline V and J ends were trimmed by 8 bases and 0 bases, with 19 bases remaining between them. The CDR3 DNA reads TGTGCCGCACAACTGGGTGGGACTCCGAACACCGGGGAGCTGTTTTTT. Its protein product is CAAQLGGTPNTGELFF.

CDR3 region: CSAREVGRNHF. CDR3 DNA: TGCAGTGCTAGAGAAGTTGGGAGAAACCACTTT. The chain combines TRBV20-1 with TRBJ1-6; D gene unclear. Germline CDR1 is DFQATT and CDR2 is SNEGSKA (reference sequence). V was clipped by 0 bases and J by 18 bases, with 12 bases between them. The CDR3 length is 11 residues.

The chain carries TRBV9 and TRBJ2-1; tentatively, D is TRBD2 (6 bases). The CDR3 length is 15 residues. Trimming removed 0 bases at V and 4 bases at J, with 11 bases between. Per germline, CDR1 SGDLS and CDR2 YYNGEE. CDR3 region: CASSVAGEGYNEQFF. For the CDR3, the DNA is TGTGCCAGCAGCGTAGCGGGAGAAGGGTACAATGAGCAGTTCTTC.

The chain combines TRBV18 with TRBJ1-1; D is unresolved. V was shortened by 3 bases and J by 0 bases, with 17 bases between the two germline ends. Germline V CDR1 and CDR2: KGHSH, LQKENI. This CDR3 contains 17 residues. Written as DNA, the CDR3 is TGTGCCAGCTCACCGCTGGGTGTTACGGGTATGAACACTGAAGCTTTCTTT. Translated: CASSPLGVTGMNTEAFF.

The chain joins TRBV30 to TRBJ2-7, with a weak D call TRBD2 (5 bases). The CDR3 is 12 amino acids. The germline gives CDR1 GTSNPN, CDR2 SVGIG (reference sequence). Trimming shortened V by 0 bases and J by 4 bases, and 7 bases separated the two germline ends. The CDR3 is CAWSVSGYEQYF. The DNA of the CDR3 is TGTGCCTGGAGTGTATCGGGGTACGAGCAGTACTTC. The full variable domain, in which reference TRBV30 and TRBJ2-7 provide the parts outside the CDR3, is SQTIHQWPATLVQPVGSPLSLECTVEGTSNPNLYWYRQAAGRGLQLLFYSVGIGQISSEVPQNLSASRPQDRQFILSSKKLLLSDSGFYLCAWSVSGYEQYFGPGTRLTVT.

The gene calls are TRBV5-1 and TRBJ2-7, with 9 bases fitting TRBD2. The CDR3 covers 14 residues. Trimming removed 0 bases from V and 10 bases from J; junction bases left unmatched: 8. The germline CDR1 and CDR2 sequences are SGHRS and YFSETQ. CDR3 bases: TGCGCCAGCAGCTTGGCCGGGACTAGCAGCCCCCAGTACTTC. It codes for CASSLAGTSSPQYF.

Regarding this clone: The identical CDR3 is also encoded by other nucleotide sequences in the sample. V is TRBV2 and J is TRBJ2-3; TRBD2 matches 7 bases. The ends lost 6 bases at V and 5 bases at J; junction bases unmatched: 2. CDR1 and CDR2 from the germline V gene are SNHLY and FYNNEI. The CDR3 runs 12 residues. CDR3 DNA: TGTGCCAGCAGACCTAGCGGAGATACGCAGTATTTT. Protein product: CASRPSGDTQYF.

This clone was observed a single time. V and J are TRBV10-3 and TRBJ1-6; no firm D call. This CDR3 spans 15 amino acids. Germline V lookup: CDR1 ENHRY, CDR2 SYGVKD. Trimming left V 2 bases short and J 6 bases short, with 11 bases between. The DNA of the CDR3 is TGTGCCATCAGTGAGGATGGACGGGGTAATTCACCCCTCCACTTT. Amino acids: CAISEDGRGNSPLHF.

In this sample, this clone turned up once. At the DNA level, this CDR3 is encoded by other sequences in the same sample as well. This sequence joins TRBV10-3 and TRBJ2-2, with D maybe TRBD2 (6 bases). This CDR3 contains 16 residues. Germline loops: CDR1 ENHRY, CDR2 SYGVKD. Between the trimmed V and J ends, which lost 2 bases and 7 bases, there was a span of 17 bases. The CDR3 DNA follows: TGTGCCATCAGTGAGCTAGCAGGAGGGCCGGGCGGGGAGCTGTTTTTT. It translates to CAISELAGGPGGELFF.